Following are 28 T cell receptor beta chains from one sample sequenced in a study of T cell responses to AZD1222 COVID-19 vaccine. Sequencing was performed with immunoSEQ multiplex PCR; in TCRdb, only in-frame clones are kept and a portion is missing. The sample carries 80,000 to 95,000 clones, roughly nine tenths recorded once. The sequencing used peripheral blood, collected on day 0 of MenACWY control vaccination. These receptors were obtained from an adult in good health.

The chain carries TRBV6-5 and TRBJ2-7; D might be TRBD2 (6 bases). CDR3 length equals 14 residues. V was clipped by 4 bases and J by 3 bases, with 13 bases between them. CDR1 is MNHEY and CDR2 is SVGAGI in the germline V gene. Written as DNA, the CDR3 is TGTGCCAGCAGTTCAGGGACTGGCGGCTACGAGCAGTACTTC. The encoded protein is CASSSGTGGYEQYF.

This clone was detected once. The chain uses TRBV7-8 and TRBJ1-1; possibly TRBD1 for D (5 bases). Trimming cost V 2 bases and J 4 bases, with 11 bases left between them. The CDR3 length is 14 residues. Germline V gene data show CDR1 as SGHVS and CDR2 as FQNEAQ. In DNA form, the CDR3 reads TGTGCCAGCAGCTTATACAGGAGCTCCACTGAAGCTTTCTTT. Translation gives CASSLYRSSTEAFF. Supplemented by reference TRBV7-8 and TRBJ1-1, the full variable domain reads GAGVSQSPRYKVAKRGQDVALRCDPISGHVSLFWYQQALGQGPEFLTYFQNEAQLDKSGLPSDRFFAERPEGSVSTLKIQRTQQEDSAVYLCASSLYRSSTEAFFGQGTRLTVV.

This chain links TRBV7-2 with TRBJ1-3; D gene unclear. The germline V gene has CDR1 SGHTA and CDR2 FQGNSA. The V end was cut by 5 bases, the J end by 0 bases, with 14 bases between. The length of the CDR3 is 16 residues. CDR3: CASSVGNLLSGNTIYF. The CDR3 nucleotides are TGTGCCAGCAGCGTCGGAAACCTGCTCTCTGGAAACACCATATATTTT.

This clone turned up a few times. The chain employs TRBV10-3 and TRBJ1-4; a possible D gene is TRBD1 (6 bases). The CDR3 has 18 residues. Trimming shortened V by 2 bases and J by 0 bases, and 16 bases separated the two germline ends. From germline, CDR1 is ENHRY and CDR2 SYGVKD. The chain's CDR3 is CAISERGAGGTTNEKLFF. The CDR3 nucleotides are TGTGCCATCAGTGAGCGGGGGGCAGGTGGTACAACTAATGAAAAACTGTTTTTT.

This rearrangement joins TRBV5-4 to TRBJ2-7; TRBD1 agrees at 8 bases. V lost 4 bases to trimming and J lost 2 bases; unmatched junction nucleotides: 8. This CDR3 has 15 residues. Germline V lookup: CDR1 SGHNT, CDR2 YYREEE (reference sequence). For the CDR3, the DNA is TGTGCCAGCAGCCTACAGACAGGGGCGGCCTACGAGCAGTACTTC. Translating it yields CASSLQTGAAYEQYF.

This clone was observed once. This chain uses TRBV18 with TRBJ1-5, with D perhaps TRBD1 (6 bases). V was cut by 3 bases and J by 2 bases, with 8 bases left in between. This CDR3 has 14 residues. CDR1 is KGHSH and CDR2 is LQKENI in the germline V gene. The CDR3 sequence is CASSPRQGNQPQHF. Here the CDR3 DNA reads TGTGCCAGCTCACCGCGACAGGGCAATCAGCCCCAGCATTTT.

The chain links TRBV9 to TRBJ1-3; no clear D. The CDR3 is made up of 15 amino acids. CDR1 and CDR2 (germline): SGDLS, YYNGEE. V gave up 7 bases and J gave up 4 bases, with 18 bases separating them. The CDR3 DNA reads as TGTGCCAGCTCCCCTCAGCCTGCGGGGGGAAACACCATATATTTT. Its translation: CASSPQPAGGNTIYF.

The CDR3 protein is CASSVAGSANYGYTF. The DNA of the CDR3 is TGTGCCAGCAGCGTAGCAGGCTCAGCTAACTATGGCTACACCTTC. The chain is built from TRBV9 and TRBJ1-2; D is unclear. Trimming stripped 0 bases from V and 0 bases from J, with 9 bases between. The CDR3 loop spans 15 amino acids. Germline V gene lookup returns CDR1 SGDLS and CDR2 YYNGEE. Full variable domain (outside the CDR3, taken from reference TRBV9 and TRBJ1-2): DSGVTQTPKHLITATGQRVTLRCSPRSGDLSVYWYQQSLDQGLQFLIQYYNGEERAKGNILERFSAQQFPDLHSELNLSSLELGDSALYFCASSVAGSANYGYTFGSGTRLTVV.

The chain employs TRBV14 and TRBJ2-1; 15 bases are shared with TRBD2. This CDR3 has 18 amino acids. Trimming at V came to 6 bases and at J to 1 base, leaving 7 bases not matched to a gene. Germline V CDR1 and CDR2: SGHDN, FVKESK. CDR3 region: CASSLGLAGGPSYNEQFF. The CDR3 DNA reads as TGTGCCAGCAGTCTTGGACTAGCGGGGGGGCCATCCTACAATGAGCAGTTCTTC.

The gene calls are TRBV6-2 or TRBV6-3 and TRBJ2-4, with a possible D match to TRBD2 (6 bases). V was clipped by 0 bases and J by 2 bases, with 11 bases between them. Germline assignment: CDR1 MNHEY and CDR2 SVGEGT. The CDR3 spans 16 residues. This CDR3 reads CASSYSGGRTKNIQYF. Written as DNA, the CDR3 is TGTGCCAGCAGTTACTCGGGGGGTAGGACCAAAAACATTCAGTACTTC.

The chain recombines TRBV19 with TRBJ2-3; 10 nucleotides agree with TRBD2. The V and J ends lost 7 bases and 1 base, in that order; junction bases with no gene match: 8. Per germline, CDR1 LNHDA and CDR2 SQIVND (reference sequence). This CDR3 has 16 amino acids. The CDR3 nucleotides are TGTGCCAGTACTCGGGTAGGACTAGCGGGCACAGATACGCAGTATTTT. The encoded protein is CASTRVGLAGTDTQYF.

The rearrangement uses TRBV2 and TRBJ2-5, with D unresolved. CDR3 length equals 12 residues. The V gene lost 4 bases and the J gene lost 2 bases, with 5 bases spanning the gap. Germline lookup yields CDR1 SNHLY and CDR2 FYNNEI. The CDR3 bases are TGTGCCAGCAGTGTACAGCAAGAGACCCAGTACTTC. Encoded protein: CASSVQQETQYF. Together with reference TRBV2 and TRBJ2-5, the CDR3 gives the full variable domain: EPEVTQTPSHQVTQMGQEVILRCVPISNHLYFYWYRQILGQKVEFLVSFYNNEISEKSEIFDDQFSVERPDGSNFTLKIRSTKLEDSAMYFCASSVQQETQYFGPGTRLLVL.

This clone was seen once. The CDR3 is CASSLRGSSGGEETQYF. In DNA, the CDR3 is TGTGCCAGCAGCTTACGTGGATCTAGCGGGGGGGAAGAGACCCAGTACTTC. The rearrangement links TRBV4-2 to TRBJ2-5; 12 bases fit TRBD2. V shed 5 bases, J shed 3 bases, and the junction held 10 bases outside the gene matches. The CDR3 sequence is 17 residues long. Germline V gene sequence: CDR1 LGHNA, CDR2 YNFKEQ.

The V and J genes are TRBV6-5 and TRBJ2-7, with TRBD2 matching over 7 bases. The V gene end was trimmed by 9 bases and the J gene end by 2 bases; junction bases not matched to a gene: 13. This CDR3 contains 15 residues. The V gene's germline CDR1 is MNHEY and CDR2 SVGAGI. CDR3 DNA sequence: TGTGCCAGTCCCCTTCTAAGCGGGGAAACCTACGAGCAGTACTTC. Translation: CASPLLSGETYEQYF.

This clone was observed once. The chain uses TRBV7-2 and TRBJ1-2; D gene unclear. The V end was cut by 6 bases, the J end by 5 bases, with 16 bases between. From germline, CDR1 is SGHTA and CDR2 FQGNSA. This CDR3 has 14 residues. The CDR3 bases are TGTGCCAGCAGTCTGTCGGTATGGGAATATGGCTACACCTTC. Its translation is CASSLSVWEYGYTF.

The chain has TRBV27 and TRBJ1-4; D may be TRBD1 (5 bases). Per germline, CDR1 MNHEY and CDR2 SMNVEV (reference sequence). Trimming shortened V by 3 bases and J by 8 bases, and 10 bases separated the two germline ends. This CDR3 is 13 amino acids long. Here the CDR3 reads CASSFQGGEKLFF. CDR3 nucleotide sequence: TGTGCCAGCAGTTTCCAGGGTGGAGAAAAACTGTTTTTT. Full variable domain (remainder filled in from reference TRBV27 and TRBJ1-4): EAQVTQNPRYLITVTGKKLTVTCSQNMNHEYMSWYRQDPGLGLRQIYYSMNVEVTDKGDVPEGYKVSRKEKRNFPLILESPSPNQTSLYFCASSFQGGEKLFFGSGTQLSVL.

In its sample, this clone was seen a few times. CDR3: CASSLGQGLYYYGYTF. CDR3 nucleotides: TGTGCCAGCAGTTTAGGACAGGGTTTGTATTACTATGGCTACACCTTC. V and J are TRBV28 and TRBJ1-2, with 8 bases lining up with TRBD1. This CDR3 has 16 residues. V trimming: 2 bases; J trimming: 3 bases; junction bases outside the gene matches: 8. CDR1 MDHEN and CDR2 SYDVKM come from the germline V gene.

The chain has TRBV3-1 (or the pseudogene TRBV3-2) and TRBJ2-3; 15 positions agree with TRBD2. V shed 0 bases and J 0 bases; nucleotides not matched to a gene: 4. The CDR3 sequence is 19 residues long. CDR1 LGHDT and CDR2 YNNKEL come from the germline V gene (reference sequence). The CDR3 sequence is CASSQDGLAGGPSTDTQYF. The DNA for the CDR3 is TGTGCCAGCAGCCAAGATGGACTAGCGGGGGGGCCTAGCACAGATACGCAGTATTTT.

The chain combines TRBV9 with TRBJ1-5; the match to TRBD1 covers 8 bases. The CDR3 has 14 residues. Germline trimming cut 5 bases from V and 5 bases from J; bases unmatched to any gene: 6. From germline, CDR1 is SGDLS and CDR2 YYNGEE. CDR3 amino acids: CASSAGTGYQPQHF. The DNA of the CDR3 is TGTGCCAGCAGTGCCGGGACAGGATATCAGCCCCAGCATTTT.

CDR3 sequence reads: CASSQDWASGGAIPFF. The CDR3 DNA follows: TGTGCCAGCAGCCAAGATTGGGCTAGCGGGGGGGCCATACCGTTCTTC. The chain recombines TRBV14 with TRBJ2-1; TRBD2 aligns across 12 bases. CDR3 length: 16 residues. Trimming removed 0 bases from V and 15 bases from J; junction bases left unmatched: 12. CDR1 is SGHDN, CDR2 FVKESK, per germline.

V usage is TRBV7-2 and J usage is TRBJ2-5; no definite D call. Deletions cut 3 bases from V and 2 bases from J, with 7 bases between. CDR3 length equals 13 residues. CDR1 SGHTA and CDR2 FQGNSA come from the germline V gene. Here the CDR3 reads CASSLMGQETQYF. DNA of the CDR3: TGTGCCAGCAGCTTGATGGGGCAAGAGACCCAGTACTTC.

The J gene is TRBJ2-1, the V gene TRBV11-2, with 12 bases matching TRBD2. There are 15 residues in the CDR3. Per germline, CDR1 SGHAT and CDR2 FQNNGV. With V trimmed by 5 bases and J by 9 bases, 8 bases remained unmatched. For the CDR3, the DNA is TGTGCCAGCAGCACCCGGACTAGCGGGGACAGTGAGCAGTTCTTC. As protein: CASSTRTSGDSEQFF.

The V call is TRBV6-2 or TRBV6-3, the J call TRBJ1-1; possible D gene TRBD1, 5 bases. The germline V gene has CDR1 MNHEY and CDR2 SVGEGT. The V end was cut by 3 bases, the J end by 1 base, with 12 bases between. This CDR3 region has 15 residues. The CDR3 region has the DNA TGTGCCAGCAGTTATAACAGGCAGGGGAACACTGAAGCTTTCTTT. It yields the protein CASSYNRQGNTEAFF.

J is TRBJ1-4 and V is TRBV7-2, with TRBD1 matching 7 bases. The germline V gene encodes CDR1 SGHTA and CDR2 FQGNSA. The V segment lost 5 bases and the J segment 6 bases; nucleotides outside the gene matches: 9. There are 15 residues in the CDR3. This CDR3 reads CASSPYDRVYEKLFF. The CDR3 coding sequence is TGTGCCAGCAGCCCATACGACAGGGTTTATGAAAAACTGTTTTTT.

The rearrangement uses TRBV5-1 and TRBJ1-5, with D hard to call. Trimming took 1 base from V and 3 from J, leaving 11 bases between them. This CDR3 is 15 amino acids long. Per the germline V gene, CDR1 is SGHRS and CDR2 is YFSETQ. CDR3 nucleotide sequence: TGCGCCAGCAGCTTGTTCCCTGGGGACAATCAGCCCCAGCATTTT. Protein: CASSLFPGDNQPQHF.

The chain combines TRBV11-3 with TRBJ2-5, with 9 bases matching TRBD2. The V segment lost 5 bases and the J segment 2 bases; nucleotides outside the gene matches: 6. CDR1 and CDR2 (germline): SGHNT, YENEEA. CDR3 length equals 15 residues. Here the CDR3 reads CASSATSGMQETQYF. As DNA, the CDR3 is TGTGCCAGCAGCGCGACTAGCGGCATGCAAGAGACCCAGTACTTC.

This clone came up a few times. J is TRBJ2-7 and V is TRBV6-5; 9 nucleotides match TRBD1. The CDR3 is 14 amino acids. Germline assignment: CDR1 MNHEY and CDR2 SVGAGI. Trimming took 6 bases from V and 2 from J; bases not matched to a gene: 5. DNA of the CDR3: TGTGCCAGCAGATTTCGGGACAGGGCCTACGAGCAGTACTTC. It yields the protein CASRFRDRAYEQYF.

The chain links TRBV4-3 to TRBJ2-7; 8 bases fit TRBD1. Germline trimming cut 0 bases from V and 2 bases from J; bases unmatched to any gene: 9. Germline V lookup: CDR1 LGHNA, CDR2 YSLEER. The CDR3 length is 17 residues. The CDR3 here is CASSQDAAGGITYEQYF. CDR3 nucleotides: TGCGCCAGCAGCCAAGACGCGGCAGGGGGCATAACCTACGAGCAGTACTTC.